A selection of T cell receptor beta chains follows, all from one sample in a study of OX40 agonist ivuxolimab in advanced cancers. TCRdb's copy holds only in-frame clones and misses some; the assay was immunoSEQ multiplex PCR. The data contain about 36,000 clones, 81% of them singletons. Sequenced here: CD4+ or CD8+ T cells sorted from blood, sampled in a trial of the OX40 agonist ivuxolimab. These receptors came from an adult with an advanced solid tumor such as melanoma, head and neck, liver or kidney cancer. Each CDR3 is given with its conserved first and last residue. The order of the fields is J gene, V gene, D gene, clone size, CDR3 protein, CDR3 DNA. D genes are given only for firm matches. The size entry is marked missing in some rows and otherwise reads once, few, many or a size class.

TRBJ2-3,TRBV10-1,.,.,CASRIEDTDTQYF,TGCGCCAGCAGGATTGAAGACACAGATACGCAGTATTTT
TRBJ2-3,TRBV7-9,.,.,CASTFGKRGKYPHTQYF,TGTGCCAGCACCTTCGGAAAAAGGGGCAAATACCCGCATACGCAGTATTTT
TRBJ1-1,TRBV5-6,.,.,CASSLRTLNTEAFF,TGTGCCAGCAGCTTGAGGACACTGAACACTGAAGCTTTCTTT
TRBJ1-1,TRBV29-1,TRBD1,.,CSAQDRADTEAFF,TGCAGCGCCCAGGACAGGGCGGACACTGAAGCTTTCTTT
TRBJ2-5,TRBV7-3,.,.,CASSLEGGETQYF,TGTGCCAGCAGCTTAGAGGGGGGAGAGACCCAGTACTTC
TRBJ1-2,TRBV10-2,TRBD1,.,CASADRGEGKNGYTF,TGCGCCAGCGCGGACAGGGGAGAAGGGAAAAATGGCTACACCTTC
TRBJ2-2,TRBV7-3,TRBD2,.,CASSSFPGGARTGELFF,TGTGCCAGCAGCTCCTTCCCGGGGGGGGCGCGCACCGGGGAGCTGTTTTTT
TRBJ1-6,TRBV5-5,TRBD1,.,CASSSGQLNSPLHF,TGTGCCAGCAGCTCGGGACAGCTCAATTCACCCCTCCACTTT
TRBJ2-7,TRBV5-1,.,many,CASSLELGHYEQYF,TGCGCCAGCAGCTTGGAGCTGGGACACTACGAGCAGTACTTC
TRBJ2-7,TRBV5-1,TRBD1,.,CASSFGTGGREQYF,TGCGCCAGCAGCTTCGGGACAGGGGGCCGCGAGCAGTACTTC
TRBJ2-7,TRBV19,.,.,CASSITGFEQYF,TGTGCCAGTAGCATTACAGGGTTCGAGCAGTACTTC
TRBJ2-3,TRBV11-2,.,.,CASSFWRSTDTQYF,TGTGCCAGCAGCTTTTGGCGAAGCACAGATACGCAGTATTTT
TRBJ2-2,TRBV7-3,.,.,CASSFPGGELFF,TGTGCCAGCAGCTTTCCAGGCGGGGAGCTGTTTTTT
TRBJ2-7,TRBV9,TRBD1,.,CASSSRSTGEWYEQYF,TGTGCCAGCAGCTCCCGTAGTACAGGGGAGTGGTACGAGCAGTACTTC
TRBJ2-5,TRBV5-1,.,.,CASSLEGLLGGRETQYF,TGCGCCAGCAGCTTGGAGGGGCTGCTAGGGGGTCGCGAGACCCAGTACTTC
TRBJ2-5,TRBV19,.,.,CASSINREETQYF,TGTGCCAGTAGTATAAACAGGGAAGAGACCCAGTACTTC
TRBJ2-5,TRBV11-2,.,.,CASTVNRDIETQYF,TGTGCCAGCACCGTAAACCGGGACATAGAGACCCAGTACTTC
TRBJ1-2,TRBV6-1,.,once,CASKSGEGHGYTF,TGTGCCAGCAAATCGGGAGAGGGCCATGGCTACACCTTC
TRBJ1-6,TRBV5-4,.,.,CASSLTSGGSAYNSPLHF,TGTGCCAGCAGCTTGACTTCGGGTGGATCCGCCTATAATTCACCCCTCCACTTT
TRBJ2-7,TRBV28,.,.,CASRARTYEQYF,TGTGCCAGCCGCGCGAGAACCTACGAGCAGTACTTC
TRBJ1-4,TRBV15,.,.,CATSGQRRGFNEKLFF,TGTGCCACCAGCGGACAGAGGAGAGGGTTTAATGAAAAACTGTTTTTT
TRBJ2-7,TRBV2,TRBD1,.,CASRAGQASSYEQYF,TGTGCCAGCAGGGCGGGACAGGCCTCCTCCTACGAGCAGTACTTC
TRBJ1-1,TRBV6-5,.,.,CASSPGVSLNTEAFF,TGTGCCAGCAGCCCGGGGGTGTCCTTGAACACTGAAGCTTTCTTT
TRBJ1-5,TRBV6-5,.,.,CASSYFWGSNQPQHF,TGTGCCAGCAGTTACTTTTGGGGTAGCAATCAGCCCCAGCATTTT
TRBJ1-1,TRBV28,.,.,CASGGEGGNTEAFF,TGTGCCAGCGGCGGGGAGGGAGGTAACACTGAAGCTTTCTTT
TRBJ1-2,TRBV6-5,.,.,CASSQRDGYGYTF,TGTGCCAGCAGTCAGCGGGACGGCTATGGCTACACCTTC
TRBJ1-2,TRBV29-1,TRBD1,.,CSVEGEDRGYGYTF,TGCAGCGTTGAGGGGGAAGACAGGGGCTATGGCTACACCTTC
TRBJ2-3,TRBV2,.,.,CASRQGTATDTQYF,TGTGCCAGCAGACAAGGGACTGCAACAGATACGCAGTATTTT
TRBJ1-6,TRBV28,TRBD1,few,CASSPGRRGGSSPLHF,TGTGCCAGCAGTCCAGGCCGCAGGGGGGGGAGTTCACCCCTCCACTTT
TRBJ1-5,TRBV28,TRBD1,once,CASSQGTGIYQPQHF,TGTGCCAGCAGTCAAGGGACAGGAATCTATCAGCCCCAGCATTTT
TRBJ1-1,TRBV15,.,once,CATSREKHMNTEAFF,TGTGCCACCAGCAGAGAAAAGCACATGAACACTGAAGCTTTCTTT
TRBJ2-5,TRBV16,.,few,CASRQVRQETQYF,TGTGCCAGCCGACAGGTCCGACAAGAGACCCAGTACTTC
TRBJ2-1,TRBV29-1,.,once,CSVGYRGGYNEQFF,TGCAGCGTTGGTTATAGGGGTGGCTACAATGAGCAGTTCTTC
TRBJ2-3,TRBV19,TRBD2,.,CASSIGPLAGGDTQYF,TGTGCCAGTAGTATAGGGCCACTAGCGGGAGGAGATACGCAGTATTTT
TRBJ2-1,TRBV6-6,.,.,CASSRSDNEQFF,TGTGCCAGCAGTCGATCAGACAATGAGCAGTTCTTC
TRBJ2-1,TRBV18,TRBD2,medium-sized,CASSGTSGGAGKNEQFF,TGTGCCAGCTCGGGTACTAGCGGGGGGGCCGGAAAAAATGAGCAGTTCTTC
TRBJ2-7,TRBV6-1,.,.,CASLRQAPYEQYF,TGTGCCAGCCTAAGACAGGCCCCCTACGAGCAGTACTTC
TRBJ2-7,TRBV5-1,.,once,CASSPRQSENEQYF,TGCGCCAGCAGCCCCAGACAGTCGGAGAATGAGCAGTACTTC
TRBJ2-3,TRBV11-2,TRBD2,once,CASSSGLAGTDTQYF,TGTGCCAGCAGCTCCGGACTAGCCGGCACAGATACGCAGTATTTT
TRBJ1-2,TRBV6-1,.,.,CASRDIEGYTF,TGTGCCAGCAGAGACATTGAGGGCTACACCTTC
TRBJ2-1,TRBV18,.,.,CASSPRDMTPNEQFF,TGTGCCAGCTCACCACGGGACATGACCCCGAATGAGCAGTTCTTC
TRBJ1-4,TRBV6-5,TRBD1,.,CASRSGGTGNEKLFF,TGTGCCAGCCGCTCTGGGGGGACAGGGAATGAAAAACTGTTTTTT
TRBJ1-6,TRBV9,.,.,CASSVQTGDNSPLHF,TGTGCCAGCAGCGTTCAAACTGGGGATAATTCACCCCTCCACTTT
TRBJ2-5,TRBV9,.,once,CASSVSGADQETQYF,TGTGCCAGCAGCGTTTCAGGGGCGGACCAAGAGACCCAGTACTTC
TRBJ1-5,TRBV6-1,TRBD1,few,CASTRTGGTNQPQHF,TGTGCCAGCACTAGGACAGGGGGCACCAATCAGCCCCAGCATTTT
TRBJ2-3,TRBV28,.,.,CASRDSNPSTDTQYF,TGTGCCAGCAGAGACAGTAACCCTAGCACAGATACGCAGTATTTT
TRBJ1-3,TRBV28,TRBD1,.,CASSSSGTGGNTIYF,TGTGCCAGCAGTTCGAGCGGGACAGGGGGAAACACCATATATTTT
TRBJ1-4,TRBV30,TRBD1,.,CAWRTGTGSEKLFF,TGTGCCTGGAGGACCGGGACAGGGAGTGAAAAACTGTTTTTT
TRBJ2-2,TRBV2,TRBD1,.,CASKKQGARTGELFF,TGTGCCAGCAAGAAACAGGGGGCTAGGACCGGGGAGCTGTTTTTT
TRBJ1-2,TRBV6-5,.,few,CASSVEGRSYGYTF,TGTGCCAGCAGTGTGGAGGGCAGGAGCTATGGCTACACCTTC
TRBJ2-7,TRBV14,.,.,CASSPRGYEQYF,TGTGCCAGCAGCCCCCGAGGGTACGAGCAGTACTTC
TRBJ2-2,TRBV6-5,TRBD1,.,CASSRRDRRTGELFF,TGTGCCAGCAGTCGCCGGGACAGGCGAACCGGGGAGCTGTTTTTT
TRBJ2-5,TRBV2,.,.,CASRGWTDWYQETQYF,TGTGCCAGCAGGGGGTGGACAGATTGGTACCAAGAGACCCAGTACTTC
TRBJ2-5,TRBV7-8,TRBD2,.,CASSFAGGRRETQYF,TGTGCCAGCAGCTTCGCCGGGGGGAGGAGAGAGACCCAGTACTTC
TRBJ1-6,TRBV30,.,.,CAWKVGRGLPLHF,TGTGCCTGGAAAGTAGGCAGGGGTTTACCCCTCCACTTT